This TCR beta chain is from a study of OX40 agonist ivuxolimab in advanced cancers. In the study overall: The patients got ivuxolimab, which is an agonistic anti-OX40 (CD134) antibody. Study conclusions and caveats: Part of the nonresponder group also had normalized T-cell clonal expansion that was low. Expanded clones belonging to CD8+ T cells outnumbered, on average, those of CD4+.

Germline values: CDR1 ENHRY, CDR2 SYGVKD. The J segment lost 4 bases and the V segment lost 3 bases, leaving 16 bases of the junction unmatched. The CDR3 length is 19 residues. With respect to this clone: Its antigen is as yet unknown.

The assay was immunoSEQ multiplex PCR, and TCRdb's table has in-frame clones only and misses some. The table has tens of thousands of clones, more than 80% seen once; the top ten hold under 2.5%. The sample here was CD4+ or CD8+ T cells sorted from blood, taken in a trial of the OX40 agonist ivuxolimab. This receptor was taken from an adult with an advanced solid tumor such as melanoma, head and neck, liver or kidney cancer. The chain combines TRBV10-3 with TRBJ2-7, with 12 bases fitting TRBD2. The chain's CDR3 is CAISDLAGGPGYVGYEQYF. The CDR3 DNA follows: TGTGCCATCAGTGATCTAGCGGGGGGGCCTGGGTACGTAGGGTACGAGCAGTACTTC.